The rows below give T cell receptor beta chains drawn from one sample of a study of CD8 T cells in Susac syndrome. Each CDR3 protein is one row after TCRdb ran MiXCR on the immunoSEQ multiplex PCR reads. Counted here are under 200,000 distinct CDR3 sequences, roughly 94% occurring once; the ten biggest clones make up approximately 0.11%. Sequenced: CD4+ T cells from PBMCs. Source of these receptors: a human donor with Susac syndrome. The CDR3 runs from the conserved cysteine through the conserved F or W. Fields, in order: D gene, J gene, V gene, CDR3 DNA, CDR3 protein. A D gene is named only where the DNA matches it firmly.

D: TRBD1
J: TRBJ1-1
V: TRBV7-3
DNA: TGTGCCAGCAGCTTAATAGGGGGCGGCACTGAAGCTTTCTTT
CDR3: CASSLIGGGTEAFF

D: TRBD1
J: TRBJ1-1
V: TRBV12-3/TRBV12-4
DNA: TGTGCCAGCAGGATCAGGACAGGGAACACTGAAGCTTTCTTT
CDR3: CASRIRTGNTEAFF

D: .
J: TRBJ1-6
V: TRBV18
DNA: TGTGCCAGCAGGGGACTAGTGAATTCACCCCTCCACTTT
CDR3: CASRGLVNSPLHF

D: .
J: TRBJ1-4
V: TRBV20-1
DNA: TGCAGTGCTGCTCAGGGTTGGGCTAATGAAAAACTGTTTTTT
CDR3: CSAAQGWANEKLFF

D: .
J: TRBJ1-1
V: TRBV7-9
DNA: TGTGCCAGCAGCTTAGTGGACGCGAACACTGAAGCTTTCTTT
CDR3: CASSLVDANTEAFF

D: .
J: TRBJ1-1
V: TRBV9
DNA: TGTGCCAGCAGCGTAGAAGCAGAGATGAACACTGAAGCTTTCTTT
CDR3: CASSVEAEMNTEAFF

D: .
J: TRBJ2-2
V: TRBV5-1
DNA: TGCGCCAGCAGCTCGGACAGAGCGAACACCGGGGAGCTGTTTTTT
CDR3: CASSSDRANTGELFF

D: TRBD2
J: TRBJ2-7
V: TRBV4-1
DNA: TGCGCCAGCAGCCAAGCTCCGCCACTAGCGGGGGGGTCCGTCGAGCAGTACTTC
CDR3: CASSQAPPLAGGSVEQYF

D: TRBD1
J: TRBJ1-1
V: TRBV4-2
DNA: TGTGCCAGCAGCCAGGACCCGACAGGGAAGGGAACTGAAGCTTTCTTT
CDR3: CASSQDPTGKGTEAFF

D: TRBD1
J: TRBJ2-7
V: TRBV19
DNA: TGTGCCAGTAACCCCGGACAGGGGATCGCCTACGAGCAGTACTTC
CDR3: CASNPGQGIAYEQYF

D: TRBD1
J: TRBJ2-1
V: TRBV7-9
DNA: TGTGCCAGCAGCTCCCCGGGACAGGGAAGGAGCTCCTACAATGAGCAGTTCTTC
CDR3: CASSSPGQGRSSYNEQFF

D: TRBD1
J: TRBJ2-2
V: TRBV6-5
DNA: TGTGCCAGCAGTCGGACAGGGGGCCGAGGGGAGCTGTTTTTT
CDR3: CASSRTGGRGELFF